The rows below give T cell receptor beta chains drawn from one sample of a study of blood T cell repertoires in COVID-19. Libraries were prepared by immunoSEQ multiplex PCR; TCRdb keeps only in-frame clonotypes and omits some of them. The sample consists of approximately 52,000 clones, 89% of them appearing once. Source material: peripheral blood. These receptors originate from a man aged 55 to 70 with active COVID-19. The CDR3 runs from the conserved cysteine through the conserved F or W. The D gene is left open where the match is weak. Clone size is shown for a subset of rows, as once, few, many or a class of expanded clone.

CDR3 DNA: TGCAGTGCTAGGAGGACAGGCGAGCAGTACTTC
CDR3 protein: CSARRTGEQYF
V gene: TRBV20-1
clone size: -
J gene: TRBJ2-7
D gene: TRBD1

CDR3 DNA: TGCGCCAGCAGCTTAGGGGGCATGAGCAATCAGCCCCAGCATTTT
CDR3 protein: CASSLGGMSNQPQHF
V gene: TRBV5-1
clone size: -
J gene: TRBJ1-5
D gene: TRBD1

CDR3 DNA: TGTGCCAGCAGCAAAAGGGGGGGGCTGGCTGAAGCTTTCTTT
CDR3 protein: CASSKRGGLAEAFF
V gene: TRBV3-1/TRBV3-2
clone size: -
J gene: TRBJ1-1
D gene: -

CDR3 DNA: TGTGCCAGCAGCTTAAAAGCGGGGCCCTACGAGCAGTACTTC
CDR3 protein: CASSLKAGPYEQYF
V gene: TRBV7-3
clone size: -
J gene: TRBJ2-7
D gene: TRBD2

CDR3 DNA: TGTGCCAGCAGCCAGACAGGGACCGGGGGGGGTGAGCAGTTCTTC
CDR3 protein: CASSQTGTGGGEQFF
V gene: TRBV4-2
clone size: -
J gene: TRBJ2-1
D gene: -

CDR3 DNA: TGTGCCAGCAGTTTCCCTACAGGGCCGATCTATGGCTACACCTTC
CDR3 protein: CASSFPTGPIYGYTF
V gene: TRBV28
clone size: -
J gene: TRBJ1-2
D gene: -

CDR3 DNA: TGTGCCAGCAGTCCGCTTGCTCGACAGTCTGTTTTCGGTGGCTACACCTTC
CDR3 protein: CASSPLARQSVFGGYTF
V gene: TRBV27
clone size: -
J gene: TRBJ1-2
D gene: -

CDR3 DNA: TGTGCCAGTAGTATAGCGGTGAGGGCCTACGAGCAGTACTTC
CDR3 protein: CASSIAVRAYEQYF
V gene: TRBV19
clone size: -
J gene: TRBJ2-7
D gene: -

CDR3 DNA: TGTGCCAGCAGCTTGACTAGCGGAGGGGACAATGAGCAGTTCTTC
CDR3 protein: CASSLTSGGDNEQFF
V gene: TRBV5-4
clone size: -
J gene: TRBJ2-1
D gene: TRBD2

CDR3 DNA: TGTGCCAGCAGCTTAGTCCCCGCCCGCGCTGAAGCTTTCTTT
CDR3 protein: CASSLVPARAEAFF
V gene: TRBV5-4
clone size: -
J gene: TRBJ1-1
D gene: -

CDR3 DNA: TGTGCCAGCAGATTCCTAGCGGGAGTAGGCGAGCAGTACTTC
CDR3 protein: CASRFLAGVGEQYF
V gene: TRBV27
clone size: medium-sized
J gene: TRBJ2-7
D gene: TRBD2

CDR3 DNA: TGTGCCAGCAGCTTAGAGACTAGCGGATTTCTCTCCTACAATGAGCAGTTCTTC
CDR3 protein: CASSLETSGFLSYNEQFF
V gene: TRBV7-2
clone size: -
J gene: TRBJ2-1
D gene: TRBD2

CDR3 DNA: TGTGCCAGCAGTTTGGGACAGGAAGAGACCCAGTACTTC
CDR3 protein: CASSLGQEETQYF
V gene: TRBV12-3/TRBV12-4
clone size: -
J gene: TRBJ2-5
D gene: TRBD1

CDR3 DNA: TGTGCCAGCAGCTTGAACCTCGGCACTGAAGCTTTCTTT
CDR3 protein: CASSLNLGTEAFF
V gene: TRBV7-9
clone size: -
J gene: TRBJ1-1
D gene: -

CDR3 DNA: TGTGCCAGCAGCTTAGTTCAGGATCAGCCCCAGCATTTT
CDR3 protein: CASSLVQDQPQHF
V gene: TRBV11-2
clone size: few
J gene: TRBJ1-5
D gene: -

CDR3 DNA: TGTGCCAGCAGCTTAGCGGCTAGCAGACACAATGAGCAGTTCTTC
CDR3 protein: CASSLAASRHNEQFF
V gene: TRBV7-2
clone size: once
J gene: TRBJ2-1
D gene: -

CDR3 DNA: TGTGCCAGCAGTCGACTAAGACTAGCCCCGGGCGGAGGCACAGATACGCAGTATTTT
CDR3 protein: CASSRLRLAPGGGTDTQYF
V gene: TRBV2
clone size: -
J gene: TRBJ2-3
D gene: TRBD2

CDR3 DNA: TGTGCCAGCAGCAGAAGACTAGCGGGAGGTAGTGAGCAGTTCTTC
CDR3 protein: CASSRRLAGGSEQFF
V gene: TRBV11-1
clone size: -
J gene: TRBJ2-1
D gene: TRBD2

CDR3 DNA: TGTGCCAGCGGGGTTTCGGCGGGAGAGCAGTTCTTC
CDR3 protein: CASGVSAGEQFF
V gene: TRBV2
clone size: -
J gene: TRBJ2-1
D gene: -

CDR3 DNA: TGTGCCAGCAGTTTATCGGGGATCGCTGAAGCTTTCTTT
CDR3 protein: CASSLSGIAEAFF
V gene: TRBV28
clone size: -
J gene: TRBJ1-1
D gene: -

CDR3 DNA: TGTGCCAGCAGCTTAGGGACAGGGATGCTCGGGGCCAACGTCCTGACTTTC
CDR3 protein: CASSLGTGMLGANVLTF
V gene: TRBV7-2
clone size: -
J gene: TRBJ2-6
D gene: TRBD1

CDR3 DNA: TGTGCCAGCAGCCCCCGTGGAGGACCGACTAATGAAAAACTGTTTTTT
CDR3 protein: CASSPRGGPTNEKLFF
V gene: TRBV4-2
clone size: -
J gene: TRBJ1-4
D gene: -

CDR3 DNA: TGTGCCAGTAGAAAACAGGGATCCACAGATACGCAGTATTTT
CDR3 protein: CASRKQGSTDTQYF
V gene: TRBV19
clone size: -
J gene: TRBJ2-3
D gene: -

CDR3 DNA: TGTGCCAGCAGCTTGCGGACAGGGACGGAGACCCAGTACTTC
CDR3 protein: CASSLRTGTETQYF
V gene: TRBV5-6
clone size: -
J gene: TRBJ2-5
D gene: TRBD1

CDR3 DNA: TGTGCCAGCAGCACGGGTTACCGGAATGAAAAACTGTTTTTT
CDR3 protein: CASSTGYRNEKLFF
V gene: TRBV6-5
clone size: -
J gene: TRBJ1-4
D gene: -

CDR3 DNA: TGTGCCACCAGTCGGTCAGGCCCAGGGTATAGCAATCAGCCCCAGCATTTT
CDR3 protein: CATSRSGPGYSNQPQHF
V gene: TRBV24-1
clone size: once
J gene: TRBJ1-5
D gene: -

CDR3 DNA: TGTGCCAGCAGCGTATTAGTAACCCCAGATACGCAGTATTTT
CDR3 protein: CASSVLVTPDTQYF
V gene: TRBV9
clone size: -
J gene: TRBJ2-3
D gene: -

CDR3 DNA: TGTGCCAGCGGGTTGAGGGGAGGACCGCAGTACTTC
CDR3 protein: CASGLRGGPQYF
V gene: TRBV28
clone size: few
J gene: TRBJ2-7
D gene: -

CDR3 DNA: TGTGCCAGCAGTCTCACCGGGACAGCGGCTTCACCCCTCCACTTT
CDR3 protein: CASSLTGTAASPLHF
V gene: TRBV28
clone size: -
J gene: TRBJ1-6
D gene: TRBD1

CDR3 DNA: TGTGCCAGTAGTATCGGGCTAGCGGGAGGAAATACGCAGTATTTT
CDR3 protein: CASSIGLAGGNTQYF
V gene: TRBV19
clone size: once
J gene: TRBJ2-3
D gene: TRBD2

CDR3 DNA: TGTGCCAGCAGCGCCCTTGGCGGGGATACGCAGTATTTT
CDR3 protein: CASSALGGDTQYF
V gene: TRBV2
clone size: -
J gene: TRBJ2-3
D gene: -

CDR3 DNA: TGTGCCTGGAGTCTTAGCACACGGTCCTATAATTCACCCCTCCACTTT
CDR3 protein: CAWSLSTRSYNSPLHF
V gene: TRBV30
clone size: -
J gene: TRBJ1-6
D gene: -

CDR3 DNA: TGTGCCAGCAGCTCAAACTCGGGACTCATAATTACAAGGGAGCAGTTCTTC
CDR3 protein: CASSSNSGLIITREQFF
V gene: TRBV5-5
clone size: -
J gene: TRBJ2-1
D gene: -

CDR3 DNA: TGTGCCAGTTGGGGGGGGATTGGCCCCAATTCACCCCTCCACTTT
CDR3 protein: CASWGGIGPNSPLHF
V gene: TRBV19
clone size: -
J gene: TRBJ1-6
D gene: -

CDR3 DNA: TGTGCCAGCAGCAAAGCGGGCGGCGGGAGGGCCCATGAGCAGTTCTTC
CDR3 protein: CASSKAGGGRAHEQFF
V gene: TRBV21-1
clone size: -
J gene: TRBJ2-1
D gene: -

CDR3 DNA: TGCAGTGCTAGTAGGCAGGGAGGCACTGAAGCTTTCTTT
CDR3 protein: CSASRQGGTEAFF
V gene: TRBV20-1
clone size: -
J gene: TRBJ1-1
D gene: -

CDR3 DNA: TGTGCCACTAGAGAAAGGGCCGGGGGAGAGACCCAGTACTTC
CDR3 protein: CATRERAGGETQYF
V gene: TRBV19
clone size: -
J gene: TRBJ2-5
D gene: -

CDR3 DNA: TGCGCCAGCAGCCATAGCGGGAGCCTCTACGAGCAGTACTTC
CDR3 protein: CASSHSGSLYEQYF
V gene: TRBV5-1
clone size: -
J gene: TRBJ2-7
D gene: TRBD2

CDR3 DNA: TGTGCCAGCAGCCACCGGGACATCAATCAGCCCCAGCATTTT
CDR3 protein: CASSHRDINQPQHF
V gene: TRBV3-1/TRBV3-2
clone size: -
J gene: TRBJ1-5
D gene: -

CDR3 DNA: TGTGCCAGCAGTTACAGCGGGAGAGGATCTAATGAGCAGTTCTTC
CDR3 protein: CASSYSGRGSNEQFF
V gene: TRBV6-2/TRBV6-3
clone size: few
J gene: TRBJ2-1
D gene: TRBD2

CDR3 DNA: TGTGCCAGCCAGGAAACTAGCGGGATACTAAACTACGAGCAGTACTTC
CDR3 protein: CASQETSGILNYEQYF
V gene: TRBV28
clone size: -
J gene: TRBJ2-7
D gene: TRBD2

CDR3 DNA: TGCGCCAGCAGCTTGGGGGGGGGCCCCTACGAGCAGTACTTC
CDR3 protein: CASSLGGGPYEQYF
V gene: TRBV5-1
clone size: -
J gene: TRBJ2-7
D gene: -

CDR3 DNA: TGTGCCAGCAGTTTAGGCAGGGGGTATATCAGAACTGAAGCTTTCTTT
CDR3 protein: CASSLGRGYIRTEAFF
V gene: TRBV28
clone size: -
J gene: TRBJ1-1
D gene: TRBD1

CDR3 DNA: TGTGCCAGCAGTTCTAAGCGGCCCGACAGGGAACGCACAGATACGCAGTATTTT
CDR3 protein: CASSSKRPDRERTDTQYF
V gene: TRBV28
clone size: -
J gene: TRBJ2-3
D gene: TRBD1

CDR3 DNA: TGTGCCAGCAGCCCCACCGGGACAGTGAACACTGAAGCTTTCTTT
CDR3 protein: CASSPTGTVNTEAFF
V gene: TRBV7-9
clone size: -
J gene: TRBJ1-1
D gene: TRBD1

CDR3 DNA: TGTGCCAGCAGTGCGTATAATTCACCCCTCCACTTT
CDR3 protein: CASSAYNSPLHF
V gene: TRBV2
clone size: few
J gene: TRBJ1-6
D gene: -

CDR3 DNA: TGTGCCAGCAGTTACTCGACCGGCGGAAAAAGCACAGATACGCAGTATTTT
CDR3 protein: CASSYSTGGKSTDTQYF
V gene: TRBV6-2/TRBV6-3
clone size: -
J gene: TRBJ2-3
D gene: -

CDR3 DNA: TGCGCCAGCAGCCTTGGCGGAGGGACTGGAAACACCATATATTTT
CDR3 protein: CASSLGGGTGNTIYF
V gene: TRBV4-1
clone size: -
J gene: TRBJ1-3
D gene: -

CDR3 DNA: TGTGCCAGCAGCGTTAGCGCACCATCCTACAATGAGCAGTTCTTC
CDR3 protein: CASSVSAPSYNEQFF
V gene: TRBV11-2
clone size: -
J gene: TRBJ2-1
D gene: -

CDR3 DNA: TGTGCCAGCAGCTCTCTGAGCGGGGGAGAGAAAGCAGATACGCAGTATTTT
CDR3 protein: CASSSLSGGEKADTQYF
V gene: TRBV7-9
clone size: -
J gene: TRBJ2-3
D gene: TRBD2

CDR3 DNA: TGCGCCAGCAGCCGGACAGGGGGGATCTACAATGAGCAGTTCTTC
CDR3 protein: CASSRTGGIYNEQFF
V gene: TRBV4-3
clone size: -
J gene: TRBJ2-1
D gene: TRBD1

CDR3 DNA: TGTGCCAGCAGCTTAGCTAGACTAGCGGGTGCCCCCCGCGAGCAGTACTTC
CDR3 protein: CASSLARLAGAPREQYF
V gene: TRBV7-2
clone size: -
J gene: TRBJ2-7
D gene: TRBD2

CDR3 DNA: TGTGCCAGCAGCCAATTGGCAGGTGAAAAACTGTTTTTT
CDR3 protein: CASSQLAGEKLFF
V gene: TRBV4-2
clone size: -
J gene: TRBJ1-4
D gene: -